This T cell receptor (beta chain) came from a study of TIL therapy for anti-PD-1-resistant metastatic lung cancer. Broader study findings: This highly selected cohort may not generalize to typical lung cancer patients.

CDR3 size: 15 residues. The V end lost 4 bases, the J end lost 7 bases, and 17 bases lay between the germline ends. Germline CDR1 reads SGHRS; CDR2 reads YFSETQ. This was the immunoSEQ v3 assay. Libraries were sequenced to some 2 million read pairs (survey) or 5-6 million (deep). Some clones are missing from TCRdb's copy, which holds only in-frame ones; the method was immunoSEQ multiplex PCR. This sample has about 95,000 clones, with approximately 65% found just once. On this clone: Its antigen is not identified.

As to time point: pre-treatment sample, taken before nivolumab and TIL therapy. The tumor samples were excised metastases, mostly pleural nodules or supraclavicular lymph nodes. The chain joins TRBV5-1 to TRBJ2-2; D perhaps matches TRBD1 (6 bases). The sample consisted of tumor tissue, taken at baseline. The sequence was obtained from a person aged 25 to 79 with non-small cell lung cancer. This chain's CDR3 is CASSQGIQGIGELFF. The CDR3 DNA follows: TGCGCCAGCAGCCAAGGAATACAGGGTATCGGGGAGCTGTTTTTT.